A single sample is the source of the 2 T cell receptor beta chains below, sequenced in a study of OX40 agonist ivuxolimab in advanced cancers. Clones were read by immunoSEQ multiplex PCR, and TCRdb kept only the in-frame ones, dropping some. The profile covers 50,000 or so clones, with around 93% appearing a single time and approximately 25% taken by the ten largest. The sample was CD4+ or CD8+ T cells sorted from blood, taken in a trial of the OX40 agonist ivuxolimab. Receptors originate from an adult with an advanced solid tumor such as melanoma, head and neck, liver or kidney cancer.

The chain is built from TRBV9 and TRBJ2-1; 9 bases are a match to TRBD1. The CDR3 loop spans 15 amino acids. With V trimmed by 3 bases and J by 3 bases, 4 bases remained unmatched. Germline lookup yields CDR1 SGDLS and CDR2 YYNGEE. This chain's CDR3 is CASSAGDRVYNEQFF. CDR3 coding DNA: TGTGCCAGCAGCGCCGGGGACAGGGTCTACAATGAGCAGTTCTTC. The full variable domain, rest sourced from reference TRBV9 and TRBJ2-1, is DSGVTQTPKHLITATGQRVTLRCSPRSGDLSVYWYQQSLDQGLQFLIQYYNGEERAKGNILERFSAQQFPDLHSELNLSSLELGDSALYFCASSAGDRVYNEQFFGPGTRLTVL.

The CDR3 region is CASGTFTQYF. The CDR3 DNA reads TGTGCCAGTGGGACTTTTACGCAGTATTTT. V is TRBV19 and J is TRBJ2-3, with D perhaps TRBD2 (6 bases). Trimming removed 8 bases from V and 8 bases from J, with 8 bases in between. Germline CDR1 reads LNHDA; CDR2 reads SQIVND (reference sequence). The CDR3 consists of 10 residues. The entire variable domain, with the rest obtained from reference TRBV19 and TRBJ2-3, is as follows: DGGITQSPKYLFRKEGQNVTLSCEQNLNHDAMYWYRQDPGQGLRLIYYSQIVNDFQKGDIAEGYSVSREKKESFPLTVTSAQKNPTAFYLCASGTFTQYFGPGTRLTVL.